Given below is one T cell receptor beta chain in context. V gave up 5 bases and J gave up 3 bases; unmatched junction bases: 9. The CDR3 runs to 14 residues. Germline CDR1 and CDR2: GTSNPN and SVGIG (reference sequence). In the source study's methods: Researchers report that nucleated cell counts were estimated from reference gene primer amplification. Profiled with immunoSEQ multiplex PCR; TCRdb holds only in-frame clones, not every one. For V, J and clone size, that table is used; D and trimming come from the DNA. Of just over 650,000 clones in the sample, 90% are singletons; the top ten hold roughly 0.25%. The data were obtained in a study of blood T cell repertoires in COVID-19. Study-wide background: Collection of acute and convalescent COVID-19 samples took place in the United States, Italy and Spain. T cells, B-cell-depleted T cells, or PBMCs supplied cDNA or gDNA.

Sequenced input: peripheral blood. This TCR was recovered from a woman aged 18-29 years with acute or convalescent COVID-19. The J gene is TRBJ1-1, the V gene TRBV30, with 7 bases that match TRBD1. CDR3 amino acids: CAWEPTGEDTEAFF. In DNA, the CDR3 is TGTGCCTGGGAACCCACAGGGGAGGACACTGAAGCTTTCTTT.